The present T cell receptor beta chain was sequenced within a study of breast tumors, draining lymph nodes, adjacent tissues. V was clipped by 3 bases and J by 5 bases; unmatched bases: 9. The CDR3 length is 17 residues. Per the germline V gene, CDR1 is SGHTA and CDR2 is FQGTGA. Axillary draining lymph nodes of breast cancer patients supplied the node samples. This clonotype was picked up many times. TCRdb re-called the multiplex PCR reads with MiXCR, one entry per CDR3 protein. The sample consists of 150,000 to 200,000 distinct CDR3 sequences, about 30% of them appearing once. This sequence joins TRBV7-3 and TRBJ2-3; 12 nucleotides match TRBD2. The sequenced material came from axillary lymph node tissue. This sequence originates from a female donor with breast cancer. Some clones in this sample may be carry-over from other donors' samples. CDR3 sequence reads: CASSFQTSGGAQDTQYF. DNA for the CDR3: TGTGCCAGCAGCTTCCAGACTAGCGGGGGTGCGCAAGATACGCAGTATTTT.